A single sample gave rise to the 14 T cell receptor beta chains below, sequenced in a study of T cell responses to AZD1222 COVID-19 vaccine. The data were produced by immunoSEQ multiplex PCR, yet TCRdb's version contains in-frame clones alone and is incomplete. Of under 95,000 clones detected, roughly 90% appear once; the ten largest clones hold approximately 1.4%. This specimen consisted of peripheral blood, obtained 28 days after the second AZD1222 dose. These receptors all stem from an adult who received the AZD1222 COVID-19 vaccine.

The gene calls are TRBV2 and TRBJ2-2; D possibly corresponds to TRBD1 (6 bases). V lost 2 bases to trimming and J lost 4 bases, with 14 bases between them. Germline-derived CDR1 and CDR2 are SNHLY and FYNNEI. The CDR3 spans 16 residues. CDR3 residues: CASSETGHRGTGELFF. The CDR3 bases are TGTGCCAGCAGTGAAACAGGGCATCGCGGCACCGGGGAGCTGTTTTTT. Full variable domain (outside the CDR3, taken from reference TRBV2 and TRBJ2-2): EPEVTQTPSHQVTQMGQEVILRCVPISNHLYFYWYRQILGQKVEFLVSFYNNEISEKSEIFDDQFSVERPDGSNFTLKIRSTKLEDSAMYFCASSETGHRGTGELFFGEGSRLTVL.

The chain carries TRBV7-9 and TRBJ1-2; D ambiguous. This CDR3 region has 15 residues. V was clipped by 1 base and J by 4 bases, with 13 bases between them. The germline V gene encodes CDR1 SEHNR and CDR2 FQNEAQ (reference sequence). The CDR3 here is CASSLGGGRTYGYTF. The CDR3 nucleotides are TGTGCCAGCAGCTTAGGAGGTGGGCGGACCTATGGCTACACCTTC.

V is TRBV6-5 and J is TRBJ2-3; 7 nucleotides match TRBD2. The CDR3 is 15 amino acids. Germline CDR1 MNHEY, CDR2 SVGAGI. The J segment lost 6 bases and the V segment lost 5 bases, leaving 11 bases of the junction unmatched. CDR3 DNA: TGTGCCAGCAGTCTCTACGGGGTAGCGGGCGATACGCAGTATTTT. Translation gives CASSLYGVAGDTQYF.

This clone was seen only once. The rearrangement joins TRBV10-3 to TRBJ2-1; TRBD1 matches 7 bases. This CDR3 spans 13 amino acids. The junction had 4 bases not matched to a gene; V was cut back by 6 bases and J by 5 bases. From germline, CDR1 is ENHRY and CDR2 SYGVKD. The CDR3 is CAIRPGTDNEQFF. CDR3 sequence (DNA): TGTGCCATCAGGCCCGGGACAGACAATGAGCAGTTCTTC.

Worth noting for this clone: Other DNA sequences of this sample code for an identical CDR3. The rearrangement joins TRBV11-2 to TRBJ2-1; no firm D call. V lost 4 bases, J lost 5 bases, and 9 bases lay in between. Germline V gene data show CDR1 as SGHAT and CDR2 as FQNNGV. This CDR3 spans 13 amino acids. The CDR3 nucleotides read TGTGCCAGCAGCTCCCGTCCGGACAATGAGCAGTTCTTC. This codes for CASSSRPDNEQFF.

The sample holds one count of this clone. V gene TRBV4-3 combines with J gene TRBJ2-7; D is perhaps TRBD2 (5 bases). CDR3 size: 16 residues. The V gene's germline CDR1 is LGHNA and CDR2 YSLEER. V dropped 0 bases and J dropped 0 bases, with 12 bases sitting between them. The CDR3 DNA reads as TGCGCCAGCAGCCAAGACAGCTGGGGAGCCTCCTACGAGCAGTACTTC. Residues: CASSQDSWGASYEQYF.

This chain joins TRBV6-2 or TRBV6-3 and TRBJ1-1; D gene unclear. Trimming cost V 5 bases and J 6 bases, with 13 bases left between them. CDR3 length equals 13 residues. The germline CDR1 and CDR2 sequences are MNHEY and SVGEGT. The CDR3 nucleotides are TGTGCCAGCAGTCTTTCCTCCGGGGCTGAAGCTTTCTTT. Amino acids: CASSLSSGAEAFF.

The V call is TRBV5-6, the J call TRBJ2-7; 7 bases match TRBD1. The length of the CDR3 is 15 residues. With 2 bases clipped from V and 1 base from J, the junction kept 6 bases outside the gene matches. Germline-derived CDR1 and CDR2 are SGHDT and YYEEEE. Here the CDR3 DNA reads TGTGCCAGCAGCTTTGGGGACAGCTTTTCCTACGAGCAGTACTTC. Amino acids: CASSFGDSFSYEQYF.

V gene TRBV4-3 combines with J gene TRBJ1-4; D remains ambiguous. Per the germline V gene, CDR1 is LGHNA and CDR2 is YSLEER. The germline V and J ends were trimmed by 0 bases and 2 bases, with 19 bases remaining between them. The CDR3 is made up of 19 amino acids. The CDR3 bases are TGCGCCAGCAGCCAAGATTTAATCACAGTAGGGATGACTAATGAAAAACTGTTTTTT. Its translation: CASSQDLITVGMTNEKLFF.

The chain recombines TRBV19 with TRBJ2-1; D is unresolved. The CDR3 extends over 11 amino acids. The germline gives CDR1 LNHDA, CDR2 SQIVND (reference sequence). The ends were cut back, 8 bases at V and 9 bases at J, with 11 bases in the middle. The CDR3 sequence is CASESRTEQFF. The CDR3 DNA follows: TGTGCCAGTGAGAGTCGCACTGAGCAGTTCTTC.

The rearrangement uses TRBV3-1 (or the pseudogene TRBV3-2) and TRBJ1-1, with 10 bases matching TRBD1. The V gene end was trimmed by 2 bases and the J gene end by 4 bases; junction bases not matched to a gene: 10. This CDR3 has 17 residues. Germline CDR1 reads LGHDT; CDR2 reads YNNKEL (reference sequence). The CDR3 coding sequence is TGTGCCAGCAGCCAATTACAGACAGGGGGCGTTTTCACTGAAGCTTTCTTT. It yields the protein CASSQLQTGGVFTEAFF.

CDR3 protein: CASSPLAGDTDTQYF. The CDR3 DNA follows: TGTGCCAGCAGCCCGCTAGCGGGGGACACAGATACGCAGTATTTT. The rearrangement joins TRBV4-2 to TRBJ2-3, with 10 bases aligning to TRBD2. Germline trimming cut 4 bases from V and 2 bases from J; bases unmatched to any gene: 3. This CDR3 has 15 amino acids. Germline V gives CDR1 LGHNA, CDR2 YNFKEQ.

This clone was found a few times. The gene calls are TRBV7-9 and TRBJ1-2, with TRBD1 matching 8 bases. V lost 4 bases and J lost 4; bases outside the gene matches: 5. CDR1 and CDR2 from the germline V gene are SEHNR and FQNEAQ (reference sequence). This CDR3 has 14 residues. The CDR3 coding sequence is TGTGCCAGCAGCTCGGACAGGGTCGGCTATGGCTACACCTTC. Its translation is CASSSDRVGYGYTF.

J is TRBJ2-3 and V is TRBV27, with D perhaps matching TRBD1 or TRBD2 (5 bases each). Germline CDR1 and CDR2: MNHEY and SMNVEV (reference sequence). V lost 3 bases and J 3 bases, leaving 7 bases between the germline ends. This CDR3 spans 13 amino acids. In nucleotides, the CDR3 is TGTGCCAGCAGTTTGGGGGTTACAGATACGCAGTATTTT. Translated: CASSLGVTDTQYF.